These 28 T cell receptor beta chains were sequenced from one sample in a study of shared clonotypes between healthy human individuals. The assay was immunoSEQ multiplex PCR, and TCRdb's table has in-frame clones only and misses some. The sample has 450,000 to 500,000 clones, approximately 81% seen once; the top ten hold over 9.5%. Sequenced: PBMCs. These receptors came from a middle-aged woman in good health. Some clones in this sample may be carry-over from other donors' samples.

In its sample, this clone was seen a few times. The chain uses TRBV6-5 and TRBJ1-1; D call uncertain. This CDR3 has 13 residues. Trimming left V 0 bases short and J 7 bases short, with 9 bases between. Germline lookup yields CDR1 MNHEY and CDR2 SVGAGI. This chain's CDR3 is CASSYSRGLEAFF. CDR3 DNA sequence: TGTGCCAGCAGTTACTCGAGAGGTCTTGAAGCTTTCTTT.

The sample holds one count of this clone. The V call is TRBV7-4, the J call TRBJ2-3; the match to TRBD2 covers 11 bases. The CDR3 consists of 16 residues. In germline, CDR1 is SGHVT, CDR2 SQSDAQ. V shed 6 bases, J shed 5 bases, and the junction held 10 bases outside the gene matches. The DNA of the CDR3 is TGTGCCAGCAGTTTCTTCCTAGCGGGAGGAAGAGATACGCAGTATTTT. Amino acid sequence: CASSFFLAGGRDTQYF. Combining the CDR3 with reference TRBV7-4 and TRBJ2-3 gives the whole variable domain GAGVSQSPRYKVAKRGRDVALRCDSISGHVTLYWYRQTLGQGSEVLTYSQSDAQRDKSGRPSGRFSAERPERSVSTLKIQRTEQGDSAVYLCASSFFLAGGRDTQYFGPGTRLTVL.

The chain links TRBV10-3 to TRBJ1-5, with D maybe TRBD1 (6 bases). V lost 6 bases and J 0 bases, leaving 12 bases between the germline ends. Germline CDR1 and CDR2: ENHRY and SYGVKD. The CDR3 extends over 15 amino acids. CDR3 loop: CAIRSTGNSNQPQHF. The DNA of the CDR3 is TGTGCCATCAGAAGTACAGGGAATAGCAATCAGCCCCAGCATTTT.

The V and J genes are TRBV6-5 and TRBJ2-7; D tentatively fits TRBD1 or TRBD2 (6 bases each). V was pared by 2 bases and J by 6 bases, with 14 bases between. Per germline, CDR1 MNHEY and CDR2 SVGAGI. The CDR3 loop spans 14 amino acids. The CDR3 DNA reads TGTGCCAGCAGTTACAGGCAGGAGGGGGGCGAGCAGTACTTC. It encodes CASSYRQEGGEQYF.

The CDR3 spells CASSSLMWGETQYF. In DNA, the CDR3 is TGTGCCAGCAGCAGCCTTATGTGGGGGGAGACCCAGTACTTC. The V and J genes are TRBV5-8 and TRBJ2-5; D tentatively reads TRBD1 or TRBD2 (5 bases each). The CDR3 consists of 14 residues. Trimming pared 4 bases from V and 5 bases from J, leaving 15 bases between. CDR1 and CDR2 from the germline V gene are SGHTS and YDEGEE.

With regard to this clone: This probably arose from a read error, given a far larger clone one base away. CDR3 nucleotide sequence: TGTGCCAGCAGCGGGACAGGCTCTGGAAACGCCATATATTTT. This sequence encodes CASSGTGSGNAIYF. The chain is built from TRBV9 and TRBJ1-3; the match to TRBD1 covers 7 bases. The germline V gene encodes CDR1 SGDLS and CDR2 YYNGEE. The CDR3 covers 14 residues.

Worth noting for this clone: With a far larger clone one base away, a read error is the likely cause. The chain recombines TRBV30 with TRBJ1-2; TRBD1 might be the D (5 bases). The CDR3 sequence is 14 residues long. Germline V gene lookup returns CDR1 GTSNPN and CDR2 SVGIG (reference sequence). Trimming stripped 3 bases from V and 1 base from J, with 12 bases between. The CDR3 nucleotides read TGTGCCTGGAGACGGGGCAGGAGTAACTATGGCTACACCTTC. Encoded protein: CAWRRGRSNYGYTF.

The chain has TRBV27 and TRBJ2-7, with TRBD1 matching 7 bases. Per germline, CDR1 MNHEY and CDR2 SMNVEV (reference sequence). Trimming cost V 0 bases and J 2 bases; bases outside gene matches: 1. This CDR3 is built from 14 residues. CDR3 in DNA: TGTGCCAGCAGTTTATCGGGACAGACCTACGAGCAGTACTTC. Encoded protein: CASSLSGQTYEQYF.

There are many counts of this clone. This sample also contains other DNA sequences that code for the same CDR3. The gene calls are TRBV19 and TRBJ2-7; 14 positions agree with TRBD2. Germline V lookup: CDR1 LNHDA, CDR2 SQIVND (reference sequence). This CDR3 comprises 16 residues. V dropped 4 bases and J dropped 0; count of bases not matched to a gene: 2. CDR3 sequence reads: CASSRGTSGSSYEQYF. In nucleotides, the CDR3 is TGTGCCAGTAGTAGAGGGACTAGCGGGAGCTCCTACGAGCAGTACTTC.

V is TRBV5-1 and J is TRBJ2-3, with 10 bases aligning to TRBD2. The germline V gene encodes CDR1 SGHRS and CDR2 YFSETQ. CDR3 length: 16 residues. J lost 3 bases, V lost 0 bases, and 4 bases had no gene match. Here the CDR3 DNA reads TGCGCCAGCAGCTTGGCCTTTAGCGGGAGGACAGATACGCAGTATTTT. It encodes CASSLAFSGRTDTQYF. Full variable domain (outside the CDR3, taken from reference TRBV5-1 and TRBJ2-3): KAGVTQTPRYLIKTRGQQVTLSCSPISGHRSVSWYQQTPGQGLQFLFEYFSETQRNKGNFPGRFSGRQFSNSRSEMNVSTLELGDSALYLCASSLAFSGRTDTQYFGPGTRLTVL.

In this sample, this clone turned up a few times. The rearrangement joins TRBV21-1 to TRBJ1-5; the table's D call, TRBD1, has no DNA check behind it. TRBV21-1 is marked as a pseudogene. The length of the CDR3 is 18 residues. CDR3 sequence: CASSKNIPGQSINQPQHF. Here the CDR3 DNA reads TGTGCCAGCAGCAAGAACATCCCGGGACAGAGTATCAATCAGCCCCAGCATTTT.

The J gene is TRBJ2-1, the V gene TRBV6-4; 7 bases are shared with TRBD2. CDR1 and CDR2 (germline): MRHNA, SNTAGT. The CDR3 runs to 16 residues. After removal of 0 bases from V and 7 bases from J, the junction contained 9 bases not matched to a gene. CDR3 in DNA: TGTGCCAGCAGTGACTCGCACGAGTGGGGGGGAAATGAGCAGTTCTTC. Encoded protein: CASSDSHEWGGNEQFF.

The chain joins TRBV7-9 to TRBJ1-2; D might be TRBD1 (6 bases). Germline V gene lookup returns CDR1 SEHNR and CDR2 FQNEAQ (reference sequence). This CDR3 is built from 14 residues. The ends were cut back, 5 bases at V and 7 bases at J, with 17 bases in the middle. The CDR3 DNA follows: TGTGCCAGCAGCCCAGTTACAGGGTCCGCTGGCTACACCTTC. Amino acid sequence: CASSPVTGSAGYTF.

This chain joins TRBV4-2 and TRBJ2-1; 10 bases match TRBD2. The CDR3 has 16 amino acids. The junction had 10 bases not matched to a gene; V was cut back by 3 bases and J by 8 bases. Per germline, CDR1 LGHNA and CDR2 YNFKEQ. The CDR3, as DNA: TGTGCCAGCAGCCAGAGTTCTAGCGGGAGTATTGATGAGCAGTTCTTC. Translation: CASSQSSSGSIDEQFF.

This clone was detected only once. V usage is TRBV5-1 and J usage is TRBJ1-2; D might be TRBD1 (5 bases). Germline V gene lookup returns CDR1 SGHRS and CDR2 YFSETQ. This CDR3 region has 18 residues. V was trimmed by 3 bases and J by 5 bases, leaving 26 bases between them. Here the CDR3 DNA reads TGCGCCAGCAGCTCGGTGGGGGTCGGATCTGGGGCGGATTATGGCTACACCTTC. Protein sequence: CASSSVGVGSGADYGYTF.

The chain has TRBV11-2 and TRBJ2-7; a possible D gene is TRBD2 (7 bases). The germline gives CDR1 SGHAT, CDR2 FQNNGV. V dropped 1 base and J dropped 3 bases, with 13 bases sitting between them. CDR3 length equals 15 residues. CDR3: CASSLGREDSYEQYF. The CDR3 DNA follows: TGTGCCAGCAGCTTAGGTCGGGAGGACAGCTACGAGCAGTACTTC. The complete variable domain, with remaining parts taken from reference TRBV11-2 and TRBJ2-7, reads EAGVAQSPRYKIIEKRQSVAFWCNPISGHATLYWYQQILGQGPKLLIQFQNNGVVDDSQLPKDRFSAERLKGVDSTLKIQPAKLEDSAVYLCASSLGREDSYEQYFGPGTRLTVT.

The V gene is TRBV7-3, the J gene TRBJ2-2, with TRBD1 matching 10 bases. Trimming removed 4 bases from V and 5 bases from J; junction bases left unmatched: 1. Germline loops: CDR1 SGHTA, CDR2 FQGTGA. The CDR3 consists of 14 residues. As DNA, the CDR3 is TGTGCCAGCAGCTCGGGACAGGGGACCGGGGAGCTGTTTTTT. It codes for CASSSGQGTGELFF.

The rearrangement joins TRBV29-1 to TRBJ2-7; D tentatively fits TRBD1 or TRBD2 (8 bases each). Per germline, CDR1 SQVTM and CDR2 ANQGSEA. Trimming pared 6 bases from V and 2 bases from J, leaving 20 bases between. The CDR3 extends over 15 amino acids. CDR3 DNA: TGCAGCGTCCAGGGGGCGGGAGGTTTCCCCTACGAGCAGTACTTC. It yields the protein CSVQGAGGFPYEQYF.

CDR3 coding DNA: TGCGCCAGCAGCGTGCGGGCAGGGGGCTACGAGCAGTACTTC. Its protein product is CASSVRAGGYEQYF. The chain carries TRBV4-1 and TRBJ2-7, with 7 bases matching TRBD1. The V segment lost 5 bases and the J segment 3 bases; nucleotides outside the gene matches: 7. Germline lookup yields CDR1 MGHRA and CDR2 YSYEKL. The CDR3 extends over 14 amino acids.

This clone has a single count. With only one base between it and a far larger clone, this is likely a read error. The rearrangement links TRBV19 to TRBJ1-5; 10 positions agree with TRBD1. The CDR3 loop spans 17 amino acids. V was pared by 4 bases and J by 5 bases, with 11 bases of the junction left unmatched. Germline V gene lookup returns CDR1 LNHDA and CDR2 SQIVND (reference sequence). The CDR3 reads CASSSPQGQGTDQPQHF. Here the CDR3 DNA reads TGTGCCAGTAGTAGTCCTCAGGGACAGGGGACGGATCAGCCCCAGCATTTT. The full variable domain, rest sourced from reference TRBV19 and TRBJ1-5, is DGGITQSPKYLFRKEGQNVTLSCEQNLNHDAMYWYRQDPGQGLRLIYYSQIVNDFQKGDIAEGYSVSREKKESFPLTVTSAQKNPTAFYLCASSSPQGQGTDQPQHFGDGTRLSIL.

There are a few counts of this clone. The chain carries TRBV27 and TRBJ1-1; no definite D call. This CDR3 is 11 amino acids long. Trimming removed 8 bases at V and 7 bases at J, with 11 bases between. Germline lookup yields CDR1 MNHEY and CDR2 SMNVEV (reference sequence). CDR3 nucleotide sequence: TGTGCCAGCCGTGGCAGGTATGAAGCTTTCTTT. Translating it yields CASRGRYEAFF.

Worth noting for this clone: Only one base separates this from a far larger clonotype, so it likely reflects a read error. Other DNA sequences in the same sample also yield this CDR3. The V gene is TRBV5-1, the J gene TRBJ1-2, with 7 bases that match TRBD1. The CDR3 loop spans 15 amino acids. Trimming removed 5 bases from V and 4 bases from J; junction bases left unmatched: 11. Germline loops: CDR1 SGHRS, CDR2 YFSETQ. The CDR3 bases are TGCGCCAGCAGTACGACAGGGTTGAGGAGCTATGGCTACACCTTC. It is translated as CASSTTGLRSYGYTF.

This clone came up many times. The sample carries other DNA sequences with the same CDR3. This chain uses TRBV7-8 with TRBJ2-5, with a weak D call TRBD2 (6 bases). CDR1 and CDR2 (germline): SGHVS, FQNEAQ. The CDR3 runs to 14 residues. Trimming removed 5 bases at V and 4 bases at J, with 14 bases between. The CDR3 sequence is CASSPGGAGETQYF. In DNA form, the CDR3 reads TGTGCCAGCAGCCCCGGCGGGGCGGGAGAGACCCAGTACTTC.

As for this clone: This same CDR3 is encoded by further DNA sequences in the sample. Here the CDR3 DNA reads TGTGCCAGCAGTTTTGGACAGGGGAACACTGAAGCTTTCTTT. The encoded protein is CASSFGQGNTEAFF. The V and J genes are TRBV6-6 and TRBJ1-1; 8 bases align to TRBD1. This CDR3 spans 14 amino acids. From germline, CDR1 is MNHNY and CDR2 SVGAGI (reference sequence). J lost 1 base, V lost 4 bases, and 2 bases had no gene match.

V is TRBV7-8 and J is TRBJ2-3; D unclear. The CDR3 has 11 residues. Germline V gives CDR1 SGHVS, CDR2 FQNEAQ. Trimming took 7 bases from V and 6 from J, leaving 8 bases between them. The CDR3 spells CASTPMDTQYF. The CDR3 nucleotides read TGTGCCAGCACCCCAATGGATACGCAGTATTTT.

The genes are TRBV15 and TRBJ2-7, with a weak D call TRBD2 (5 bases). Deletions cut 1 base from V and 0 bases from J, with 13 bases between. Germline CDR1 reads LNHNV; CDR2 reads YYDKDF (reference sequence). The CDR3 is 16 amino acids. The CDR3 is CATSRGGHQSSYEQYF. CDR3 DNA: TGTGCCACCAGCAGAGGAGGGCATCAGAGCTCCTACGAGCAGTACTTC.

The rearrangement uses TRBV5-1 and TRBJ2-3, with TRBD2 matching over 10 bases. Trimming cost V 3 bases and J 1 base; bases outside gene matches: 2. Germline lookup yields CDR1 SGHRS and CDR2 YFSETQ. CDR3 length: 15 amino acids. The CDR3 is CASSSSGRGTDTQYF. The CDR3 DNA follows: TGCGCCAGCAGCTCTAGCGGGAGAGGCACAGATACGCAGTATTTT.

The gene calls are TRBV28 and TRBJ1-5; D ambiguous. CDR3 length equals 16 residues. Germline lookup yields CDR1 MDHEN and CDR2 SYDVKM. V lost 7 bases, J lost 0 bases, and 16 bases lay in between. This chain's CDR3 is CASIFGPTYSNQPQHF. The CDR3 nucleotides are TGTGCCAGCATTTTTGGACCGACTTATAGCAATCAGCCCCAGCATTTT.